The 17 T cell receptor beta chains in this list originate from one sample, sequenced in a study of T-cell memory formation after mild COVID-19. TCRdb ran MiXCR on the 5' RACE reads and lists one entry per CDR3 protein. The data contain a few hundred thousand distinct CDR3 sequences, 15% to 20% of them singletons. Material for sequencing was PBMCs or a T cell subset sorted from them (not recorded which). Source of these receptors: a young man who had mild COVID-19 (a few samples of this study predate the infection). Cell type and time point are not known.

This clonotype has a handful of counts. The chain couples TRBV4-3 to TRBJ1-2, with 8 nucleotides matching TRBD1. Germline V gives CDR1 LGHNA, CDR2 YSLEER. The length of the CDR3 is 14 residues. The junction had 5 bases not matched to a gene; V was cut back by 4 bases and J by 4 bases. The CDR3 sequence is CASSPGQGTYGYTF. Written as DNA, the CDR3 is TGCGCCAGCAGCCCAGGACAGGGCACCTATGGCTACACCTTC.

In its sample, this clonotype was seen a few times. The chain joins TRBV20-1 to TRBJ2-5; 8 positions agree with TRBD2. This CDR3 comprises 14 residues. J was trimmed by 7 bases and V by 4 bases; bases with no gene match: 11. Germline V gene sequence: CDR1 DFQATT, CDR2 SNEGSKA (reference sequence). The CDR3: CSAIAGGALGTQYF. The CDR3 DNA reads TGCAGTGCTATCGCGGGGGGCGCCCTGGGGACCCAGTACTTC.

This clonotype has just a few counts. The J gene is TRBJ2-2, the V gene TRBV7-9, with D possibly TRBD1 on 6 matching bases. Germline V lookup: CDR1 SEHNR, CDR2 FQNEAQ (reference sequence). The length of the CDR3 is 17 residues. V was trimmed by 5 bases and J by 0 bases, leaving 16 bases between them. The DNA for the CDR3 is TGTGCCAGCAGCCTACCGGCCGGGACAACGAACACCGGGGAGCTGTTTTTT. Translation: CASSLPAGTTNTGELFF.

The table lists this clonotype with a few counts. The chain joins TRBV4-2 to TRBJ2-1, with 7 bases lining up with TRBD2. The CDR3 spans 12 residues. Germline assignment: CDR1 LGHNA and CDR2 YNFKEQ. V lost 9 bases, J lost 4 bases, and 3 bases stayed unmatched. The DNA of the CDR3 is TGTGCCAGTGGGGGGGGATACAATGAGCAGTTCTTC. It codes for CASGGGYNEQFF.

This clonotype was counted between two and nine times. This chain links TRBV12-3 or TRBV12-4 with TRBJ2-7; 10 bases line up with TRBD1. With V trimmed by 7 bases and J by 5 bases, 11 bases remained unmatched. CDR3 length equals 15 residues. As DNA, the CDR3 is TGTGCCAGCACTTCCGTGGGACAGGGGATCCACGAGCAGTACTTC. Its translation: CASTSVGQGIHEQYF.

The chain joins TRBV6-2 or TRBV6-3 to TRBJ2-3; no reliable D call. In germline, CDR1 is MNHEY, CDR2 SVGEGT. Trimming stripped 3 bases from V and 2 bases from J, with 18 bases between. CDR3 length equals 17 residues. The CDR3 loop reads CASSYVRHLSFTDTQYF. DNA of the CDR3: TGTGCCAGCAGTTATGTAAGGCACCTCTCGTTCACAGATACGCAGTATTTT.

The V and J genes are TRBV6-5 and TRBJ2-2; TRBD2 matches at 7 bases. The germline V gene encodes CDR1 MNHEY and CDR2 SVGAGI. The length of the CDR3 is 15 residues. Unmatched junction bases numbered 8, after V lost 6 bases and J lost 4 bases. The CDR3 loop is CASSPVWGGTGELFF. For the CDR3, the DNA is TGTGCCAGCAGCCCCGTATGGGGGGGCACCGGGGAGCTGTTTTTT.

The rearrangement uses TRBV28 and TRBJ2-5; maybe TRBD1 (6 bases). The germline V and J ends were trimmed by 1 base and 5 bases, with 23 bases remaining between them. This CDR3 comprises 18 residues. Germline values: CDR1 MDHEN, CDR2 SYDVKM. The CDR3 bases are TGTGCCAGCAGTTTATTCCAGTTTACCGGGACAAAGAGCGAGACCCAGTACTTC. Protein: CASSLFQFTGTKSETQYF.

J is TRBJ2-3 and V is TRBV5-1; D might be TRBD1 (6 bases). Between the trimmed V and J ends, which lost 4 bases and 0 bases, there was a span of 21 bases. The germline V gene has CDR1 SGHRS and CDR2 YFSETQ. CDR3 length equals 18 residues. CDR3: CASSRNTGTQSSTDTQYF. As DNA, the CDR3 is TGCGCCAGCAGCCGCAACACCGGGACACAGTCTAGCACAGATACGCAGTATTTT.

The chain recombines TRBV29-1 with TRBJ1-1; D gene unclear. The CDR3 length is 9 residues. From germline, CDR1 is SQVTM and CDR2 ANQGSEA. The germline V and J ends were trimmed by 4 bases and 9 bases, with 6 bases remaining between them. The CDR3 reads CSVGRKAFF. The CDR3 DNA is TGCAGCGTTGGTCGGAAAGCTTTCTTT.

The chain recombines TRBV12-3 or TRBV12-4 with TRBJ1-2; perhaps TRBD1 as D (5 bases). V gave up 2 bases and J gave up 4 bases, with 14 bases separating them. The CDR3 spans 15 residues. The CDR3 is CASSLLGLGSYGYTF. The CDR3 nucleotides read TGTGCCAGCAGTTTACTGGGGCTGGGTTCCTATGGCTACACCTTC.

The chain carries TRBV4-2 and TRBJ1-1; a weak D match, TRBD1 (5 bases). V gave up 0 bases and J gave up 6 bases, with 11 bases separating them. The CDR3 is made up of 14 amino acids. Germline V CDR1 and CDR2: LGHNA, YNFKEQ. This chain's CDR3 is CASSQDAGGAEAFF. The CDR3 DNA reads TGTGCCAGCAGCCAAGATGCTGGGGGGGCTGAAGCTTTCTTT.

This clonotype occurred a few times. The chain uses TRBV28 and TRBJ2-7; D might be TRBD1 (5 bases). The CDR3 loop spans 13 amino acids. Trimming removed 6 bases at V and 2 bases at J, with 11 bases between. From germline, CDR1 is MDHEN and CDR2 SYDVKM. CDR3 loop: CASSWGGAYEQYV. CDR3 nucleotides: TGTGCCAGCAGCTGGGGCGGAGCCTACGAGCAGTACGTC.

The rearrangement links TRBV7-2 to TRBJ2-3; no clear D. Germline V lookup: CDR1 SGHTA, CDR2 FQGNSA. The CDR3 extends over 13 amino acids. Trimming stripped 2 bases from V and 2 bases from J, with 5 bases between. CDR3 coding DNA: TGTGCCAGCAGCTTATATAACACAGATACGCAGTATTTT. Its protein is CASSLYNTDTQYF. Together with reference TRBV7-2 and TRBJ2-3, the CDR3 gives the full variable domain: GAGVSQSPSNKVTEKGKDVELRCDPISGHTALYWYRQSLGQGLEFLIYFQGNSAPDKSGLPSDRFSAERTGGSVSTLTIQRTQQEDSAVYLCASSLYNTDTQYFGPGTRLTVL.

The rearrangement joins TRBV5-1 to TRBJ1-2; the match to TRBD1 covers 10 bases. Germline V gives CDR1 SGHRS, CDR2 YFSETQ. V lost 3 bases and J lost 7; bases outside the gene matches: 3. The CDR3 runs 13 residues. The CDR3 here is CASSWGQGIGYTF. The DNA of the CDR3 is TGCGCCAGCAGCTGGGGACAGGGGATTGGCTACACCTTC.

This clonotype was seen at least ten times. The chain employs TRBV5-6 and TRBJ2-7, with 9 bases that match TRBD1. Germline V gene data show CDR1 as SGHDT and CDR2 as YYEEEE. There are 14 residues in the CDR3. The V and J ends lost 2 bases and 4 bases, in that order; junction bases with no gene match: 4. CDR3 sequence: CASSLVGQGYEQYV. The CDR3 region has the DNA TGTGCCAGCAGCTTAGTGGGACAGGGATACGAGCAGTACGTC.

The chain combines TRBV12-3 or TRBV12-4 with TRBJ1-5; 7 nucleotides agree with TRBD1. V shed 3 bases, J shed 4 bases, and the junction held 3 bases outside the gene matches. The CDR3 runs to 14 residues. The DNA for the CDR3 is TGTGCCAGCAGTTTCGGGACAGCAAATCAGCCCCAGCATTTT. It yields the protein CASSFGTANQPQHF.